This TCR beta chain is drawn from a study of T-cell memory formation after mild COVID-19. Study-level results: Pre-infection memory already had some responding clones, implying cross-reactive memory joined.

With respect to this clonotype: What it recognizes is unknown.

TCRdb reprocessed the 5' RACE reads with MiXCR, giving one entry per CDR3 protein. Found here are under 450,000 distinct CDR3 sequences, roughly 14% of them singletons; the top ten hold 22%. The V end was cut by 0 bases, the J end by 0 bases, with 12 bases between. Per germline, CDR1 SEHNR and CDR2 FQNEAQ (reference sequence). The CDR3 is 16 amino acids. Material: PBMCs or a T cell subset sorted from them (not recorded which). The genes are TRBV7-9 and TRBJ2-7, with D perhaps assigned TRBD1 or TRBD2 (5 bases each). The TCR sequence derives from a young man who had mild COVID-19 (a few samples of this study predate the infection). Cell type and time point are not known. The CDR3 loop reads CASSLALGVSSYEQYF. The CDR3 DNA sequence: TGTGCCAGCAGCTTAGCCTTGGGGGTGAGCTCCTACGAGCAGTACTTC.